The 8 T cell receptor beta chains reported below all come from one sample, sequenced in a study of CD8 T cells in ankylosing spondylitis. A single record per CDR3 protein comes from TCRdb applying MiXCR to the 5' RACE reads. Of under 250,000 distinct CDR3 sequences listed, 32% are singletons. Sequencing input: blood, either unsorted or a sorted T cell fraction (not recorded which). The origin of the receptors is a male donor with ankylosing spondylitis or in good health (not recorded which).

This clonotype appeared a few times. V is TRBV5-1 and J is TRBJ2-1; D ambiguous. The V gene's germline CDR1 is SGHRS and CDR2 YFSETQ. Trimming removed 3 bases at V and 8 bases at J, with 15 bases between. This CDR3 has 14 amino acids. The CDR3 protein is CASSSVLPFDEQFF. The DNA for the CDR3 is TGCGCCAGCAGCTCCGTTTTGCCTTTCGATGAGCAGTTCTTC.

This chain connects TRBV5-5 to TRBJ1-5; 7 bases match TRBD1. The CDR3 spans 15 residues. Germline CDR1 reads SGHKS; CDR2 reads YYEKEE (reference sequence). After removal of 4 bases from V and 7 bases from J, the junction contained 11 bases not matched to a gene. CDR3 nucleotide sequence: TGTGCCAGCAGCCCAGACAACAGGGGTGGCCAGCCCCAGCATTTT. It yields the protein CASSPDNRGGQPQHF.

The rearrangement joins TRBV28 to TRBJ2-7; tentatively, D is TRBD1 (6 bases). V was clipped by 9 bases and J by 6 bases, with 21 bases between them. The CDR3 length is 14 residues. Germline assignment: CDR1 MDHEN and CDR2 SYDVKM. CDR3 bases: TGTGCCAGTACTCCGGACAGAGGGCTATTCGAGCAGTACTTC. This gives the protein CASTPDRGLFEQYF.

This clonotype was detected only a few times. This sequence joins TRBV6-1 and TRBJ2-4; weak D call: TRBD2 (5 bases). This CDR3 has 15 amino acids. CDR1 and CDR2 (germline): MNHNS, SASEGT. Trimming stripped 5 bases from V and 3 bases from J, with 14 bases between. The CDR3 reads CASSQGGADKNIQYF. The CDR3 bases are TGTGCCAGCAGTCAAGGAGGTGCAGACAAAAACATTCAGTACTTC.

This clonotype was observed at least ten times. This chain joins TRBV20-1 and TRBJ1-2, with D tentatively TRBD1 (5 bases). Germline loops: CDR1 DFQATT, CDR2 SNEGSKA (reference sequence). The CDR3 runs 14 residues. The V gene lost 0 bases and the J gene lost 8 bases, with 16 bases spanning the gap. The CDR3 DNA follows: TGCAGTGCTAGAGATCTTGGCCAGGGAGGCGGCTACACCTTC. The encoded protein is CSARDLGQGGGYTF.

This clonotype appeared a few times. The genes are TRBV20-1 and TRBJ1-5; a possible D gene is TRBD1 (5 bases). The length of the CDR3 is 13 residues. Germline-derived CDR1 and CDR2 are DFQATT and SNEGSKA (reference sequence). V dropped 2 bases and J dropped 3 bases, with 8 bases sitting between them. The CDR3, as DNA: TGCAGTGCTAGACGGACACCCAATCAGCCCCAGCATTTT. Protein product: CSARRTPNQPQHF.

CDR3 in amino acids: CSARRTGGNQPQHF. The DNA of the CDR3 is TGCAGTGCACGGAGGACAGGGGGCAATCAGCCCCAGCATTTT. The chain has TRBV20-1 and TRBJ1-5; the match to TRBD1 covers 9 bases. This CDR3 spans 14 amino acids. The germline V gene encodes CDR1 DFQATT and CDR2 SNEGSKA (reference sequence). Losses at the gene ends were 6 bases for V and 2 bases for J; bases not matched to a gene: 5.

The rearrangement joins TRBV30 to TRBJ1-5; a possible D gene is TRBD1 (5 bases). CDR1 and CDR2 (germline): GTSNPN, SVGIG (reference sequence). Trimming took off 3 bases at V and 4 bases at J, with 10 bases between the two ends. The CDR3 runs 13 residues. CDR3 nucleotides: TGTGCCTGGAGCCCCCAGGGTAATCAGCCCCAGCATTTT. Encoded protein: CAWSPQGNQPQHF. The full variable domain, rest sourced from reference TRBV30 and TRBJ1-5, is SQTIHQWPATLVQPVGSPLSLECTVEGTSNPNLYWYRQAAGRGLQLLFYSVGIGQISSEVPQNLSASRPQDRQFILSSKKLLLSDSGFYLCAWSPQGNQPQHFGDGTRLSIL.